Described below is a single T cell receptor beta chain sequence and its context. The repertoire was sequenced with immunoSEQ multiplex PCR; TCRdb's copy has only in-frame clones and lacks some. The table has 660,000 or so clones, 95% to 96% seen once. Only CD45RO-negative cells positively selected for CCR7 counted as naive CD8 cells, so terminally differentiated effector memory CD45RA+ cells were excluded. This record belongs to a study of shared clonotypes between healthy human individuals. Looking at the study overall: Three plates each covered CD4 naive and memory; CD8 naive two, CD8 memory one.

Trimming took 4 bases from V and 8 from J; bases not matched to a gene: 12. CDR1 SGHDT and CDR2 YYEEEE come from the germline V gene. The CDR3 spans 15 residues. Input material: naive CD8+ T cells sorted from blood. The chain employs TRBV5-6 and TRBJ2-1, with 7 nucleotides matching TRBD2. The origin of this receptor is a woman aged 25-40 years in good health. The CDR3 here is CASSLRPGGPHEQFF. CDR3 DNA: TGTGCCAGCAGCCTCCGGCCGGGAGGCCCCCATGAGCAGTTCTTC.